The 3 T cell receptor beta chains reported below all come from one sample, sequenced in a study of blood T cell repertoires in COVID-19 (dated by TCRdb to between 2020 and 2021). Preparation of the library involved the immunoSEQ multiplex PCR assay. Not all clones reach the TCRdb copy of this immuneACCESS table, which keeps in-frame sequences only. Checked studies attribute under half of the gap to unresolved V genes and leave the rest unexplained. In all, the sample holds around 75,000 clones, and 85% to 90% of those were seen once. The ten top clones hold about 2.5% of the sample. Sequencing was performed on peripheral blood. The receptors stem from a human donor in a cohort sampled during active COVID-19.

The V and J genes are TRBV7-3 and TRBJ1-6; TRBD1 matches 9 bases. The V and J ends lost 1 base and 10 bases, in that order; junction bases with no gene match: 5. Germline CDR1 and CDR2: SGHTA and FQGTGA. The CDR3 extends over 15 amino acids. The CDR3 nucleotides are TGTGCCAGCAGCTTAATGGGGACAGGGTCATCACCCCTCCACTTT. Its protein product is CASSLMGTGSSPLHF.

This sequence joins TRBV18 and TRBJ2-6; D may be TRBD1 (5 bases). V was pared by 1 base and J by 4 bases, with 11 bases between. The CDR3 spans 16 residues. CDR1 KGHSH and CDR2 LQKENI come from the germline V gene. The chain's CDR3 is CASSPLQGGGANVLTF. CDR3 DNA: TGTGCCAGCTCACCACTGCAGGGCGGAGGGGCCAACGTCCTGACTTTC.

The chain carries TRBV10-1 and TRBJ2-3; 10 bases fit TRBD1. Germline loops: CDR1 WNHNN, CDR2 SYGVQD (reference sequence). With V trimmed by 6 bases and J by 4 bases, 13 bases remained unmatched. This CDR3 contains 17 residues. The CDR3: CASSRSRGTGESDTQYF. CDR3 bases: TGCGCCAGCAGCCGTAGTCGGGGGACAGGGGAATCAGATACGCAGTATTTT.